This TCR beta chain emerged from a study of patients and donors after allogeneic stem cell transplantation. The V gene end was trimmed by 0 bases and the J gene end by 4 bases; junction bases not matched to a gene: 6. Germline values: CDR1 SGHDN, CDR2 FVKESK. The CDR3 spans 16 residues. This clonotype appeared many times. MiXCR, run by TCRdb on the RT-PCR reads, gives a single entry per CDR3 protein. This table has 30,000 to 35,000 distinct CDR3 sequences, approximately 6.3% appearing once. The sequence came from a human donor who was either an allogeneic HSCT recipient or a stem cell or donor lymphocyte infusion donor (not recorded which). It is not recorded whose cells these are; they may come from a transplant donor. Sequencing used blood, either unsorted or a sorted T cell fraction (not recorded which). The J gene is TRBJ2-7, the V gene TRBV14, with 10 bases fitting TRBD2. This CDR3 is CASSQENEREGYEQYF. CDR3 in DNA: TGTGCCAGCAGCCAAGAAAACGAGCGGGAGGGATACGAGCAGTACTTC. Full variable domain (outside the CDR3, taken from reference TRBV14 and TRBJ2-7): EAGVTQFPSHSVIEKGQTVTLRCDPISGHDNLYWYRRVMGKEIKFLLHFVKESKQDESGMPNNRFLAERTGGTYSTLKVQPAELEDSGVYFCASSQENEREGYEQYFGPGTRLTVT.